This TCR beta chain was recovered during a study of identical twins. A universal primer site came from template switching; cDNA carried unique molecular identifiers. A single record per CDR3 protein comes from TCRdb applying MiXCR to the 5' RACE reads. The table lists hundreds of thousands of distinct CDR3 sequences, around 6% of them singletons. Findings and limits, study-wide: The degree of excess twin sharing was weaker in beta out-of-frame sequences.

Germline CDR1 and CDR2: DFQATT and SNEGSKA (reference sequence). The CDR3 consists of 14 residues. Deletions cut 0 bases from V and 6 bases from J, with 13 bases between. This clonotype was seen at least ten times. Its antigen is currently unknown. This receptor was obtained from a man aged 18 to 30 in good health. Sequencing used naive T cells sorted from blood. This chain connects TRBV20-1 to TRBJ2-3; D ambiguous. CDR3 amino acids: CSARDRGAMDTQYF. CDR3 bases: TGCAGTGCTAGAGATCGTGGAGCCATGGATACGCAGTATTTT.